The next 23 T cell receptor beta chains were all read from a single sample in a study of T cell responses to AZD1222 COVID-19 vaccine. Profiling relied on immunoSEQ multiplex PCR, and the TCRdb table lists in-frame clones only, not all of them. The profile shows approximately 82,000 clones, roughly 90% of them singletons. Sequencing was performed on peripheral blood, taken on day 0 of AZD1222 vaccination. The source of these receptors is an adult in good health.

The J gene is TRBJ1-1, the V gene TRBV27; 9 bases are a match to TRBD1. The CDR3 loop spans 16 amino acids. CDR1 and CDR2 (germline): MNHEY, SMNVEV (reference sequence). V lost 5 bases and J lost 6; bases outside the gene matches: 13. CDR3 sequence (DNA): TGTGCCAGCAGTACCCGGGACAGGGACCCTAAATCTGAAGCTTTCTTT. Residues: CASSTRDRDPKSEAFF.

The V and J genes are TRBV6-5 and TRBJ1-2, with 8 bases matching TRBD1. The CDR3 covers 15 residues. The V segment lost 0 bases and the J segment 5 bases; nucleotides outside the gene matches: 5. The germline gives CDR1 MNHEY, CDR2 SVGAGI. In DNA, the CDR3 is TGTGCCAGCAGTTACTCTGGCAGGGGGCCATATGGCTACACCTTC. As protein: CASSYSGRGPYGYTF.

The CDR3, as DNA: TGCAGCGTTGGGGGCGAAACTAGCACAGATACGCAGTATTTT. Translation gives CSVGGETSTDTQYF. The chain joins TRBV29-1 to TRBJ2-3; D is possibly TRBD1 (5 bases). V was pared by 4 bases and J by 0 bases, with 11 bases between. CDR1 is SQVTM, CDR2 ANQGSEA, per germline. CDR3 length equals 14 residues.

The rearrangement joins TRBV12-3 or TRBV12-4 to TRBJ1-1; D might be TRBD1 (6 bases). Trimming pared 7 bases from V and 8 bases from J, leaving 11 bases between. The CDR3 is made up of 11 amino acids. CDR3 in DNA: TGTGCCAGCACCCAGGACAGAGAAGCTTTCTTT. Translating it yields CASTQDREAFF.

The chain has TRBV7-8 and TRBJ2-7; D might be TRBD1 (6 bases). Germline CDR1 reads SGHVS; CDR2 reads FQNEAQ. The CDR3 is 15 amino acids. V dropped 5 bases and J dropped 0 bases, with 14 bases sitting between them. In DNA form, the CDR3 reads TGTGCCAGCAGCCCAAGGACAGCGGTCTCCTACGAGCAGTACTTC. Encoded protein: CASSPRTAVSYEQYF.

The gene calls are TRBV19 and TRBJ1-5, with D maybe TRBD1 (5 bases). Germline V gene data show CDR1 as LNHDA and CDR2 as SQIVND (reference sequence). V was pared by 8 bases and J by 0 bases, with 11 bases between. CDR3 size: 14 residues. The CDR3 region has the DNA TGTGCCAGTGACCGGGACGTTAGCAATCAGCCCCAGCATTTT. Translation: CASDRDVSNQPQHF.

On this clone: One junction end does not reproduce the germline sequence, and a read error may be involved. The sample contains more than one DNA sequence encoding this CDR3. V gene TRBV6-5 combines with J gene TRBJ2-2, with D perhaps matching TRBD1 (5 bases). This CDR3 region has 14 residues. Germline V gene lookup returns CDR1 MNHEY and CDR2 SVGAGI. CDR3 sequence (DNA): TGCGCCAGCAGTTACTCGACAGATACCGGGGAGCTGTTTTTT. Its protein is CASSYSTDTGELFF.

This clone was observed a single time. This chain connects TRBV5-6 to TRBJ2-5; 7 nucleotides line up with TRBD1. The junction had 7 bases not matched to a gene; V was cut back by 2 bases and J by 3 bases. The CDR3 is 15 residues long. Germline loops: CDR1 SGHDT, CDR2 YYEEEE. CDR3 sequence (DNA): TGTGCCAGCAGCTTTTGGAAAGACAGGGAAGAGACCCAGTACTTC. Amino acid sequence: CASSFWKDREETQYF. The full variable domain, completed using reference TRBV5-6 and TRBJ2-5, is DAGVTQSPTHLIKTRGQQVTLRCSPKSGHDTVSWYQQALGQGPQFIFQYYEEEERQRGNFPDRFSGHQFPNYSSELNVNALLLGDSALYLCASSFWKDREETQYFGPGTRLLVL.

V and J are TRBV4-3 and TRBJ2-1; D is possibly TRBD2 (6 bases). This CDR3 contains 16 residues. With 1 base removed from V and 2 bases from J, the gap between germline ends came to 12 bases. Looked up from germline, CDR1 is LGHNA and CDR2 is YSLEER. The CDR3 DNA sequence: TGCGCCAGCAGCCAAGTCGGCGGGATAACCTACAATGAGCAGTTCTTC. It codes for CASSQVGGITYNEQFF.

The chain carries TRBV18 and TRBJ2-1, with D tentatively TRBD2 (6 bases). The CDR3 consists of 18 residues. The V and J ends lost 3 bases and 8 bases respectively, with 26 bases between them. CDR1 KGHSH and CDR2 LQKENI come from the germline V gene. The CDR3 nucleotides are TGTGCCAGCTCACCTACCATAGGCGGGGTCCCGGTCCGGGATGAGCAGTTCTTC. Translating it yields CASSPTIGGVPVRDEQFF. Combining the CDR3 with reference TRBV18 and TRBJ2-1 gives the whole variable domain NAGVMQNPRHLVRRRGQEARLRCSPMKGHSHVYWYRQLPEEGLKFMVYLQKENIIDESGMPKERFSAEFPKEGPSILRIQQVVRGDSAAYFCASSPTIGGVPVRDEQFFGPGTRLTVL.

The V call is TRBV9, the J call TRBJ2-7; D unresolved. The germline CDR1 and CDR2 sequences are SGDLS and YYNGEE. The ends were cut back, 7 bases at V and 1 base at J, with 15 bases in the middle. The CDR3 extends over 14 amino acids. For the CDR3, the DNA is TGTGCCAGCTCTCGAAATTACGGGTCCTACGAGCAGTACTTC. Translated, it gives CASSRNYGSYEQYF.

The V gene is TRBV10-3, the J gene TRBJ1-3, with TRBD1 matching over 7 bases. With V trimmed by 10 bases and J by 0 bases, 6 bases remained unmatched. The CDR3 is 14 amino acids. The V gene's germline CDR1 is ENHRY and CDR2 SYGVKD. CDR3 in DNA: TGTGCCAAAGCCCGGGACAGCTCTGGAAACACCATATATTTT. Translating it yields CAKARDSSGNTIYF.

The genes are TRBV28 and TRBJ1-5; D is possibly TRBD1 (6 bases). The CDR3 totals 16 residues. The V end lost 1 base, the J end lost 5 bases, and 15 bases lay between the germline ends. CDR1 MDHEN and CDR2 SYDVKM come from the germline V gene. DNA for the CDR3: TGTGCCAGCAGTTTATACCAGGGGTTTTTTGATCAGCCCCAGCATTTT. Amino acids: CASSLYQGFFDQPQHF.

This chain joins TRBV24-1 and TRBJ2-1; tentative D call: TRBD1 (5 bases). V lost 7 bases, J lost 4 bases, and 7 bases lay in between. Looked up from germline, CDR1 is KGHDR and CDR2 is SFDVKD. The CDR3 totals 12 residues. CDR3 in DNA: TGTGCCACCAGCCGACAGTACAATGAGCAGTTCTTC. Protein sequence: CATSRQYNEQFF.

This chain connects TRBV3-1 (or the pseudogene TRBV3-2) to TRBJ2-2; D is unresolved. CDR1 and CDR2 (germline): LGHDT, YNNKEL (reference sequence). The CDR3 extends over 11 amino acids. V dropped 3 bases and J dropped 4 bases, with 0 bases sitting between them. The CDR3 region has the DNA TGTGCCAGCAGCCACACCGGGGAGCTGTTTTTT. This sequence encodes CASSHTGELFF.

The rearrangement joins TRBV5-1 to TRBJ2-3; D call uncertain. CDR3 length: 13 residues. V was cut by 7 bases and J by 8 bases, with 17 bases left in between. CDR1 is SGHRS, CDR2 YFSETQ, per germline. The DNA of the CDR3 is TGCGCCAGCCGAGGAACCCAGGAAGGTACGCAGTATTTT. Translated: CASRGTQEGTQYF.

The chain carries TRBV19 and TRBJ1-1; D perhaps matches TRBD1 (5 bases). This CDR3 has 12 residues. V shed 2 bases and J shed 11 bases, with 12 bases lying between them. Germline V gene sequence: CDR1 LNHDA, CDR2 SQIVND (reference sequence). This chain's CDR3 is CASSIYGGLAFF. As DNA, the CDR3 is TGTGCCAGTAGTATATACGGGGGTCTGGCTTTCTTT.

The CDR3 here is CASSTRGTEAFF. For the CDR3, the DNA is TGTGCCAGTAGTACGAGGGGGACTGAAGCTTTCTTT. The J gene is TRBJ1-1, the V gene TRBV19; tentative D call: TRBD1 (6 bases). The CDR3 runs to 12 residues. Trimming removed 4 bases from V and 5 bases from J, with 8 bases in between. Germline V gene sequence: CDR1 LNHDA, CDR2 SQIVND (reference sequence). The entire variable domain, with the rest obtained from reference TRBV19 and TRBJ1-1, is as follows: DGGITQSPKYLFRKEGQNVTLSCEQNLNHDAMYWYRQDPGQGLRLIYYSQIVNDFQKGDIAEGYSVSREKKESFPLTVTSAQKNPTAFYLCASSTRGTEAFFGQGTRLTVV.

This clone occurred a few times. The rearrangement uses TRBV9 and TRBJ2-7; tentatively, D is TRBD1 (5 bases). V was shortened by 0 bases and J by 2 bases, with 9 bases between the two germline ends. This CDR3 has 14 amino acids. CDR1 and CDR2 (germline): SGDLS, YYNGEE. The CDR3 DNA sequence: TGTGCCAGCAGCGTAGACGCAGGGACCTACGAGCAGTACTTC. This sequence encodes CASSVDAGTYEQYF.

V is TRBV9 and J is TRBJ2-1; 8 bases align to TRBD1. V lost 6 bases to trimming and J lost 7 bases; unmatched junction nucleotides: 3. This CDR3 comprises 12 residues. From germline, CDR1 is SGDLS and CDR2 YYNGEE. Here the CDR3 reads CASNQGANEQFF. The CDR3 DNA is TGTGCCAGCAACCAGGGGGCGAATGAGCAGTTCTTC.

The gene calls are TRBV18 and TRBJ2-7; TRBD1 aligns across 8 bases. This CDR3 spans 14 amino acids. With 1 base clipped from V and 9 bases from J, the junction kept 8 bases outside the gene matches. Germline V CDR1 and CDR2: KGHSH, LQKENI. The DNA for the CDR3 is TGTGCCAGCTCACCACTACAGGGGGATAGTGCGCAGTACTTC. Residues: CASSPLQGDSAQYF.

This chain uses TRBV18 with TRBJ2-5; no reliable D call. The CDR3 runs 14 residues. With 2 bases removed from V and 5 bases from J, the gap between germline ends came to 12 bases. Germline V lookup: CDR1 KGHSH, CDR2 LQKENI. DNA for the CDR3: TGTGCCAGCTCACCAGGATTTTTTCAGGAGACCCAGTACTTC. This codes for CASSPGFFQETQYF. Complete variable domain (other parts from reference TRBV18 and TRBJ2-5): NAGVMQNPRHLVRRRGQEARLRCSPMKGHSHVYWYRQLPEEGLKFMVYLQKENIIDESGMPKERFSAEFPKEGPSILRIQQVVRGDSAAYFCASSPGFFQETQYFGPGTRLLVL.

The CDR3 bases are TGTGCCATGGGACAGGGGGCTGGAGAGACCCAGTACTTC. Translated: CAMGQGAGETQYF. V gene TRBV6-4 combines with J gene TRBJ2-5; 12 nucleotides agree with TRBD1. Germline CDR1 and CDR2: MRHNA and SNTAGT. The CDR3 covers 13 residues. Unmatched junction bases numbered 4, after V lost 10 bases and J lost 4 bases.